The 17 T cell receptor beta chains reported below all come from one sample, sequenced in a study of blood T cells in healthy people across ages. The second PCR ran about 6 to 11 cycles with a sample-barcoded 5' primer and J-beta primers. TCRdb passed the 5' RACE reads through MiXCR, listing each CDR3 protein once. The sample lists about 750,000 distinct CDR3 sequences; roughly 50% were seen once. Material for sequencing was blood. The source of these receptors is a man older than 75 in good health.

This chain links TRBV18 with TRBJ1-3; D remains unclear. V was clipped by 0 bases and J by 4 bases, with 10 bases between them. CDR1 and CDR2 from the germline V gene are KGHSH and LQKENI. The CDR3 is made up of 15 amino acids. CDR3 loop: CASSPPRTGGNTIYF. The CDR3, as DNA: TGTGCCAGCTCACCACCGAGGACGGGAGGAAACACCATATATTTT.

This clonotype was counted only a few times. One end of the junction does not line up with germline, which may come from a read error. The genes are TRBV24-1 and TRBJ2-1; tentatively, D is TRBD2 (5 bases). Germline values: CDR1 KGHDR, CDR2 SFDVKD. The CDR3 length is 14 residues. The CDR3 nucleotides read TGTGCCACCAGTGATTCGAGGGTATACAATGAGCAGTTGTTC. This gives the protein CATSDSRVYNEQLF.

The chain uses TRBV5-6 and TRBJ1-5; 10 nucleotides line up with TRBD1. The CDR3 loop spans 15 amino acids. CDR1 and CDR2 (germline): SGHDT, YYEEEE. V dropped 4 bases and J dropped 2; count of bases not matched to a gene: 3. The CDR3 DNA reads TGTGCCAGCAGCCGGGACAGGGGAGGCAATCAGCCCCAGCATTTT. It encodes CASSRDRGGNQPQHF.

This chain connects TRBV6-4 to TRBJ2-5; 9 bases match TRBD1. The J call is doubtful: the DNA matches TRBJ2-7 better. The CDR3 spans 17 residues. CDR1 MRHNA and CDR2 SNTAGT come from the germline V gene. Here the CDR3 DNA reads TGTGCCAGCAGTGACTCGGCCCCGGGACAGGGTACCGACGAGCAGTACTTC. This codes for CASSDSAPGQGTDEQYF.

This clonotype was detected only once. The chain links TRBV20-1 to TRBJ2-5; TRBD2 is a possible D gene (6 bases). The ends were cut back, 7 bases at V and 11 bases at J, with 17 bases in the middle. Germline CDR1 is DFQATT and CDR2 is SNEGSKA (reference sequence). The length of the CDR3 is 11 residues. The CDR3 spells CSVSGAAEQYF. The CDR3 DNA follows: TGCAGTGTGTCGGGAGCGGCGGAGCAGTACTTC.

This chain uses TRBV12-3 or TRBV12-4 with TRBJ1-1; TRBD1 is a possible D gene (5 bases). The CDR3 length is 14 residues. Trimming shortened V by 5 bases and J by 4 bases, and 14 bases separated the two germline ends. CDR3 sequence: CASSPIGGSTEAFF. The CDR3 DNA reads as TGTGCCAGCAGTCCAATCGGGGGGAGCACTGAAGCTTTCTTT.

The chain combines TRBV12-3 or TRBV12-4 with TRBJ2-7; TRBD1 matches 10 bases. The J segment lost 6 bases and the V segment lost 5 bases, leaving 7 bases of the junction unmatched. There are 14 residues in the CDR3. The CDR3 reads CASSPGQGLIEQYF. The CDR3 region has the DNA TGTGCCAGCAGTCCGGGACAGGGGTTGATCGAGCAGTACTTC.

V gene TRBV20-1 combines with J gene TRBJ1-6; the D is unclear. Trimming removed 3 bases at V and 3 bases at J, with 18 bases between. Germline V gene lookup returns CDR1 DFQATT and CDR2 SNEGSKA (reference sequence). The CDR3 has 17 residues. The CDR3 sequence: CSASQRSSQHYNSPLHF. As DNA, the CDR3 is TGCAGTGCTAGCCAACGGAGCAGCCAGCACTATAATTCACCCCTCCACTTT.

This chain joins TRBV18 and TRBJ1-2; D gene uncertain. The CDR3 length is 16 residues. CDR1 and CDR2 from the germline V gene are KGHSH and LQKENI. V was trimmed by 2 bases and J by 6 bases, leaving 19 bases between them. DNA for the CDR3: TGTGCCAGCTCACCAACGCCGGTGGATATATGGGATGGCTACACCTTC. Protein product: CASSPTPVDIWDGYTF.

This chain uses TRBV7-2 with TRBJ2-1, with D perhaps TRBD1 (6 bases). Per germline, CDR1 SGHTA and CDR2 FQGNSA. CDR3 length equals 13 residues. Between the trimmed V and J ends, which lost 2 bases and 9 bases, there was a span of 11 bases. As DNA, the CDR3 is TGTGCCAGCAGCTTAAACAGGGCAGGTGAGCAGTTCTTC. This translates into CASSLNRAGEQFF.

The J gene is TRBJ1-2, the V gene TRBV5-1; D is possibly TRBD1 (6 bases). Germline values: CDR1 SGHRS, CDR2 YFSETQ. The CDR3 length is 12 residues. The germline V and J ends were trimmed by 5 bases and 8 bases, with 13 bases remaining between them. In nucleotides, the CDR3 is TGCGCCAGCAGGCAGGGGAGATCCGGCTACACCTTC. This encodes CASRQGRSGYTF. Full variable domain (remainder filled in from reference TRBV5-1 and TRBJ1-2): KAGVTQTPRYLIKTRGQQVTLSCSPISGHRSVSWYQQTPGQGLQFLFEYFSETQRNKGNFPGRFSGRQFSNSRSEMNVSTLELGDSALYLCASRQGRSGYTFGSGTRLTVV.

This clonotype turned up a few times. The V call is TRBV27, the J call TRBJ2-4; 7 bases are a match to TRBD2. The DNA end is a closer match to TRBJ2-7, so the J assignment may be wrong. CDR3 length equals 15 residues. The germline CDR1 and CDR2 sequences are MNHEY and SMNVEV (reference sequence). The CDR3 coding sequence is TGTGCCAGCAGTAAAGCGGGATCCCCCTTCTACGAGCAGTACTTC. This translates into CASSKAGSPFYEQYF.

CDR3 sequence (DNA): TGTGCCAGTGTCGAGCGGTGGCCTAGTGAGCAGTACTTC. Translating it yields CASVERWPSEQYF. This chain links TRBV7-2 with TRBJ2-7; TRBD2 might be the D (5 bases). CDR1 and CDR2 (germline): SGHTA, FQGNSA. The CDR3 loop spans 13 amino acids. Trimming removed 9 bases at V and 7 bases at J, with 19 bases between.

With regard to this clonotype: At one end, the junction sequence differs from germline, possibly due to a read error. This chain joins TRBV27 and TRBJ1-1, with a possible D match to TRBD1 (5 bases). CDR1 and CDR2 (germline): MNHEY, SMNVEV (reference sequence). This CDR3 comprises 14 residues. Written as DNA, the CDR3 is TGTGCTAGCAGTCTAATCGGGGGGGACACTGAAGCTTTCTTT. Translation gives CASSLIGGDTEAFF.

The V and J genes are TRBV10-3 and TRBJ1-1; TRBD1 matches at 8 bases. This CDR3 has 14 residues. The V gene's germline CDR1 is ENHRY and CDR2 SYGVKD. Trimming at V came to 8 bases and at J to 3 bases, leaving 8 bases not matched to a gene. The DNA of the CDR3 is TGTGCCATCCGGGACAGGTCTGCGGACACTGAAGCTTTCTTT. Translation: CAIRDRSADTEAFF.

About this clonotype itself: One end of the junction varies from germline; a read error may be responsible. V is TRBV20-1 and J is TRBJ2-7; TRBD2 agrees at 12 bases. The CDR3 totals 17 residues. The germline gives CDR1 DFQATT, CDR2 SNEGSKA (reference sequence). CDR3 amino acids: CSARSPGLAGTQETQYF. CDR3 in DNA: TGCAGTGCGCGCTCCCCTGGACTAGCGGGGACCCAAGAGACCCAGTACTTT.

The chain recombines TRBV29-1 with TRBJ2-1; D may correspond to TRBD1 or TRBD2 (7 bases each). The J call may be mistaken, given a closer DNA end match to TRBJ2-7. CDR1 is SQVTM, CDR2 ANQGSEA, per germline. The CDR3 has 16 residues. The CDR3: CSVGPPGGGSYNEQYF. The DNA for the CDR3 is TGCAGCGTCGGACCGCCAGGGGGGGGCAGCTACAATGAGCAGTACTTC.